This T cell receptor beta chain derives from a study of blood T cells in healthy people across ages. Study results and caveats: The study found more naive CD4+ cells and higher diversity in long-lived than aged donors.

Trimming pared 1 base from V and 12 bases from J, leaving 19 bases between. The CDR3 runs to 14 residues. From germline, CDR1 is DFQATT and CDR2 SNEGSKA (reference sequence). Isolation per sample recovered at least 6 million PBMCs. At least 5.5 micrograms of total RNA were extracted per sample. To note about this clonotype: The target antigen is unknown.

Primers used in a second PCR of roughly 6 to 12 cycles were a sample-barcoded 5' primer and a J-beta primer mix. All samples yielded 2.5 million or more CDR3-containing paired-end reads. MiXCR, run by TCRdb on the 5' RACE reads, gives a single entry per CDR3 protein. In the table there are approximately 940,000 distinct CDR3 sequences, roughly 48% of which are singletons. Sequencing input: blood. The TCR originated in a man under 40 in good health. The genes are TRBV20-1 and TRBJ2-1; tentatively, D is TRBD2 (5 bases). The CDR3 here is CSARGRGSAKAQFF. CDR3 sequence (DNA): TGCAGTGCTAGAGGACGGGGTTCGGCCAAGGCGCAGTTCTTC.